Described below is a single T cell receptor beta chain sequence and its context. These data are taken from a study of control samples from healthy donors and cancer patients. Profiled with immunoSEQ multiplex PCR; TCRdb holds only in-frame clones, not every one. The sample shows 350,000 to 450,000 clones, around 90% of them seen only once. Trimming cost V 4 bases and J 3 bases, with 10 bases left between them. The CDR3 consists of 14 residues. The V gene's germline CDR1 is MDHEN and CDR2 SYDVKM. The sequenced sample consisted of PBMCs. The sequence was obtained from a man between 40 and 49 years old with head and neck cancer. The chain combines TRBV28 with TRBJ2-1, with D perhaps matching TRBD2 (6 bases). CDR3 residues: CASSWTGVYNEQFF. In nucleotides, the CDR3 is TGTGCCAGCAGTTGGACGGGAGTCTACAATGAGCAGTTCTTC.